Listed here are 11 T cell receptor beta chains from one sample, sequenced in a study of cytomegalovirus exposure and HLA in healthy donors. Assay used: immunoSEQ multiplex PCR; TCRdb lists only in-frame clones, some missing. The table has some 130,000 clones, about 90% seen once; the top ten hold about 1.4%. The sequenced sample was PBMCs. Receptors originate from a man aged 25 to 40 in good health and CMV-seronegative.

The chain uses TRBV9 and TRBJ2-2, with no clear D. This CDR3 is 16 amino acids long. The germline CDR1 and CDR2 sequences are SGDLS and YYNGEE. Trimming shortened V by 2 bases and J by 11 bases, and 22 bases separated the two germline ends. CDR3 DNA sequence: TGTGCCAGCAGCGTGGGTCATGGGTTCCCCGACATAGAGCTGTTTTTT. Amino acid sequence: CASSVGHGFPDIELFF.

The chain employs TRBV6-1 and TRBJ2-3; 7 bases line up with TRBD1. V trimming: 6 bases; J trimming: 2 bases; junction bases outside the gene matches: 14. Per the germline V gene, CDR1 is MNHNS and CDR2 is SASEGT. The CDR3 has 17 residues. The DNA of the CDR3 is TGTGCCAGCAGGGAACGACAGGGATGGGGTATCACAGATACGCAGTATTTT. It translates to CASRERQGWGITDTQYF.

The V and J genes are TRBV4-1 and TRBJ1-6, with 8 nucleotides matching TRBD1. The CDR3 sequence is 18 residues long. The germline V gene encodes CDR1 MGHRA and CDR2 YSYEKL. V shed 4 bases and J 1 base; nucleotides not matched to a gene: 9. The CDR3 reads CASSRATGGSSYNSPLHF. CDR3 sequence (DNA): TGCGCCAGCAGCCGCGCCACAGGGGGAAGTTCCTATAATTCACCCCTCCACTTT.

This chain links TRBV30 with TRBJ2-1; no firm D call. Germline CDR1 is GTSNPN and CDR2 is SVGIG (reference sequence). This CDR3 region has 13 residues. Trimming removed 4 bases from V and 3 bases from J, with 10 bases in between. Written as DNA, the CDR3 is TGTGCCTGGACTTTCTCCCTCTACAATGAGCAGTTCTTC. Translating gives CAWTFSLYNEQFF.

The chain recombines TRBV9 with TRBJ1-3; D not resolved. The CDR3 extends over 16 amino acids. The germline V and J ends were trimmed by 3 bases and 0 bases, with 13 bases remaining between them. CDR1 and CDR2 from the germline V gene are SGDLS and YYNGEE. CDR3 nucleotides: TGTGCCAGCAGCGCGGAGCTACTTCCCTCTGGAAACACCATATATTTT. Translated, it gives CASSAELLPSGNTIYF.

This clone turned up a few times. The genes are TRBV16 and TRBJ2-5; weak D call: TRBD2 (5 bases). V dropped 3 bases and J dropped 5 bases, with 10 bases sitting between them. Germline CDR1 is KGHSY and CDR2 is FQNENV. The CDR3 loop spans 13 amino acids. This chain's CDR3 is CASSQSGLETQYF. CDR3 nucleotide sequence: TGTGCCAGCAGCCAGTCGGGGTTGGAGACCCAGTACTTC. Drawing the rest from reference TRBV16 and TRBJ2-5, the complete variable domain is GEEVAQTPKHLVRGEGQKAKLYCAPIKGHSYVFWYQQVLKNEFKFLISFQNENVFDETGMPKERFSAKCLPNSPCSLEIQATKLEDSAVYFCASSQSGLETQYFGPGTRLLVL.

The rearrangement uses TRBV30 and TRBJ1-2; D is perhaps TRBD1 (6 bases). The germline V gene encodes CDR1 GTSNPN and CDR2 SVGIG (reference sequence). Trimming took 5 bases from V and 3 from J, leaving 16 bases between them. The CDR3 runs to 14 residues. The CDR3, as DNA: TGTGCCTGGCCCTGGGGGGGGGCGGACTATGGCTACACCTTC. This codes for CAWPWGGADYGYTF.

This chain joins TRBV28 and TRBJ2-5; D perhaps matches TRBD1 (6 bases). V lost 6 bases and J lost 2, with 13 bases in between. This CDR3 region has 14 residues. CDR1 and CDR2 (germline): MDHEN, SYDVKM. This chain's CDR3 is CASRPVDRQETQYF. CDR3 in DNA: TGTGCCAGCAGACCCGTTGACAGGCAAGAGACCCAGTACTTC.

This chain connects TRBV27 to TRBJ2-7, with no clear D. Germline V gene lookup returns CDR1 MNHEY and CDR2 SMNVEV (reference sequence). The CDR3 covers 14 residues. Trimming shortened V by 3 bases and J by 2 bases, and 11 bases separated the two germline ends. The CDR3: CASSFGSGTYEQYF. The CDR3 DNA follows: TGTGCCAGCAGTTTCGGGTCGGGTACCTACGAGCAGTACTTC.

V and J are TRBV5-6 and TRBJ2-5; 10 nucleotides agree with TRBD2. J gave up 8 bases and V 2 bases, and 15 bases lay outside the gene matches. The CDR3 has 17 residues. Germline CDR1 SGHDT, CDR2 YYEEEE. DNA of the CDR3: TGTGCCAGCAGCTTACCCGGGAGCGGGAGGGGAGTGTTTACCCAGTACTTC. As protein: CASSLPGSGRGVFTQYF.

The DNA for the CDR3 is TGTGCCAGCTTTTCACCTTTTCGCGGGGGATTGACAGATACGCAGTATTTT. It is translated as CASFSPFRGGLTDTQYF. The chain combines TRBV27 with TRBJ2-3, with 7 nucleotides matching TRBD2. The V and J ends lost 8 bases and 3 bases, in that order; junction bases with no gene match: 17. Germline V lookup: CDR1 MNHEY, CDR2 SMNVEV (reference sequence). There are 17 residues in the CDR3.